The clone carrying this T cell receptor (beta chain) was detected only a few times. Its target is not known. CDR3 and TCR beta VDJ profiling relied on a genomic DNA template. TCRdb called the reads again in MiXCR, with one record for every CDR3 protein. The sample holds just over 400,000 distinct CDR3 sequences, around 68% seen once. This entry belongs to a study of CD8+CD57+ T cells in acquired aplastic anemia. As for the study in general: Mean yield of DNA from sorted CD4+ and CD8+ cells was 3 to 3.5 ug. Healthy donors had, on average, roughly 9.8 million reads for their CD4+ cells. Study observations and caveats: Sharing between patients and controls was observed for around 27 CD8+ CDR3 sequences.

Germline values: CDR1 KGHDR, CDR2 SFDVKD. Deletions cut 4 bases from V and 4 bases from J, with 9 bases between. This CDR3 has 14 residues. The chain is built from TRBV24-1 and TRBJ2-2; D may be TRBD1 or TRBD2 (5 bases each). The receptor was derived from a human donor in good health, serving as a control. Specimen: sorted CD4+, CD8+, or CD8+CD57+ T cells (not recorded which) from PBMCs. CDR3 sequence: CATSEGTSTGELFF. The CDR3 coding sequence is TGTGCCACCAGTGAAGGGACGAGCACCGGGGAGCTGTTTTTT.